This T cell receptor (beta chain) derives from a study of blood T cell repertoires in COVID-19. Study-wide context: The study drew acute and convalescent COVID-19 samples from the United States, Italy and Spain. Sources were T cells, B-cell-depleted T cells, or PBMCs; the material itself was cDNA or gDNA.

J was trimmed by 6 bases and V by 6 bases; bases with no gene match: 5. The germline V gene encodes CDR1 KGHSH and CDR2 LQKENI. The CDR3 covers 14 residues. Methods used by the authors: From reference gene primer amplification, estimates of nucleated cell counts were derived. Sequencing used immunoSEQ multiplex PCR; TCRdb keeps in-frame clones, though not all of them. V, J and clone size were drawn from that table, and D and trimming were deduced from the DNA. In the table there are 50,000 to 60,000 clones, about 83% of which are singletons. The rearrangement links TRBV18 to TRBJ1-6; 7 bases line up with TRBD1. Sequenced material: peripheral blood. This TCR was sampled from a man aged 65-85 years with active COVID-19. The CDR3 loop is CASSPTGSNSPLHF. The CDR3 DNA reads TGTGCCAGCTCCCCGACAGGGTCTAATTCACCCCTCCACTTT.